What follows is one TCR beta chain and its context. Its target antigen remains unknown. No qualities accompany the bases; no much larger clone lies one base away. This sample is part of a study of OX40 agonist ivuxolimab in advanced cancers. Regarding the complete study: Ivuxolimab, which targeted the costimulatory receptor OX40 (CD134), was an agonistic, fully human IgG2 monoclonal antibody. Intravenous ivuxolimab was administered to patients every 2 weeks at six dose levels: 0.01, 0.1, 0.3, 1.5, 3 and 10 mg/kg. Among the approximately 50 dose-escalation patients, about 20 had hepatocellular carcinoma, roughly 15 melanoma, 9 renal cell carcinoma and 9 head and neck cancer. A male proportion of under 85% and a mean age of about 60 years, ranging from roughly 23 to 90, were recorded for the dose-escalation cohort. Prior anti-PD-1, anti-PD-L1 or anti-CTLA-4 therapy was permitted, and about two fifths of dose-escalation patients had received checkpoint inhibitors. Partial responses were achieved by three dose-escalation patients, of whom one had hepatocellular carcinoma and two had cutaneous melanoma. Peripheral TCRbeta sequencing was intended to test whether TCR sequence diversity was altered and clonal T-cell expansion was caused by ivuxolimab. The paper reports the monotherapy dose-escalation portion (N ≈ 52 patients) of the phase I ivuxolimab trial. Results the study describes overall, beyond this receptor: Partial responders in the 0.1-3.0 mg/kg groups had among the lowest normalized peripheral clonal expansion, especially among CD8+ T cells. On average, CD8+ T cells showed more expanded clones than CD4+ T cells after ivuxolimab. The antigen specificity of the peripheral T cells that underwent clonal expansion was not determined. At doses of 0.1 to 3.0 mg/kg, clonal expansion of both CD4+ and CD8+ blood T cells was observed from baseline to week 6. Low levels of normalized T-cell clonal expansion were also seen in some nonresponding patients.

The trial excluded patients who had a history of autoimmune disease or who were on systemic immunosuppression. Peripheral blood for TCR sequencing was drawn from every dose cohort at baseline, at cycle 4 day 1 and at cycle 7 day 1. Samples were obtained from an open-label, multicenter, first-in-human phase I dose-escalation trial of ivuxolimab. Adults with locally advanced or metastatic head and neck squamous cell, hepatocellular, melanoma or renal cell carcinoma were enrolled in the trial. CD4+ and CD8+ T cells were sorted separately from peripheral blood before TCR sequencing. For sequencing of the TCRbeta CDR3 region, genomic DNA was extracted from the sorted cells. TCRbeta CDR3 regions were sequenced using the immunoSEQ Assay. TCRdb carries this immuneACCESS record with in-frame sequences only. Its versions omit some clonotypes, under half of them owing to an unresolved V gene in the studies checked, with the rest unexplained. Counted in this sample were tens of thousands of clones; over 70% of them appeared once. Of the sample, approximately 5% falls within the top ten clones.

Inclusive of the bounding cysteine and phenylalanine, the CDR3 is 16 residues long. The only DNA kept is the CDR3, 48 bases in frame from the first base. The germline V gene encodes CDR1 SGHVS and CDR2 FNYEAQ. The junction carries 18 bases between V and J, which are trimmed by 6 bases and 0 bases respectively. The rearranged segments are TRBV7-6 and TRBJ2-7; TRBD2 is possibly the D segment (5 matching bases). This clonotype was obtained from an adult with an advanced solid tumor such as melanoma, head and neck, liver or kidney cancer. The sample consisted of CD4+ or CD8+ T cells sorted from blood, taken in a trial of the OX40 agonist ivuxolimab. The nucleotide sequence reads TGTGCCAGCAGTCACGGCGTATGGGAGAGCTCCTACGAGCAGTACTTC. It is translated as CASSHGVWESSYEQYF.